This TCR beta chain comes out of a study of cytomegalovirus exposure and HLA in healthy donors. Study-level points and caveats: The study listed about 150 cytomegalovirus-associated TCR beta chains. A later examination showed that TCR association rates differed by HLA locus, with DRB1 most and HLA-C fewest. The analysis excluded some indistinguishable V segments, including TRBV6-2 and TRBV6-3. An analysis was carried out at a later point. It showed that HLA-associated TCR beta chains were more clonally expanded than equally common non-associated chains.

The junction had 9 bases not matched to a gene; V was cut back by 3 bases and J by 7 bases. This CDR3 comprises 15 residues. Germline V gene data show CDR1 as SGHRS and CDR2 as YFSETQ. PCR used 60 Vbeta primers and 13 Jbeta primers. Only in-frame clones appear in the TCRdb table, and some are missing; sequencing was by immunoSEQ multiplex PCR. Of approximately 170,000 clones detected, roughly 85% appear once; the ten largest clones hold 1%. Points on this clone: Antigen specificity is unknown.

The V gene is TRBV5-1, the J gene TRBJ1-4, with TRBD1 matching over 7 bases. This TCR was sampled from a boy between 2 and 10 years old in good health and CMV-seronegative. The sample comprised PBMCs. CDR3 coding DNA: TGCGCCAGCAGCTCTACAGGGGATCGGCGTGAAAAACTGTTTTTT. Protein sequence: CASSSTGDRREKLFF.